The 24 T cell receptor beta chains given below trace back to one sample, sequenced in a study of blood T cell repertoires in COVID-19. Sequenced by immunoSEQ multiplex PCR; TCRdb stores in-frame clones only, minus some. This table has more than 25,000 clones, about 88% appearing once. The sequenced material came from peripheral blood. The receptor set was obtained from a man aged 70-80 years with active or convalescent COVID-19.

The chain recombines TRBV5-1 with TRBJ1-3; possible D gene TRBD1, 5 bases. V was shortened by 0 bases and J by 6 bases, with 16 bases between the two germline ends. This CDR3 spans 16 amino acids. Germline CDR1 and CDR2: SGHRS and YFSETQ. CDR3: CASSLAGGGSVNTIYF. CDR3 bases: TGCGCCAGCAGCTTGGCCGGGGGTGGATCGGTAAACACCATATATTTT. The full variable domain, with the rest looked up from reference TRBV5-1 and TRBJ1-3, is KAGVTQTPRYLIKTRGQQVTLSCSPISGHRSVSWYQQTPGQGLQFLFEYFSETQRNKGNFPGRFSGRQFSNSRSEMNVSTLELGDSALYLCASSLAGGGSVNTIYFGEGSWLTVV.

The genes are TRBV5-6 and TRBJ2-6; TRBD1 might be the D (5 bases). The germline gives CDR1 SGHDT, CDR2 YYEEEE. Trimming removed 4 bases at V and 2 bases at J, with 7 bases between. The CDR3 consists of 14 residues. CDR3 DNA: TGTGCCAGCAGCCAGGGTGCTGGGGCCAACGTCCTGACTTTC. Amino acids: CASSQGAGANVLTF.

This clone showed up just once. This chain uses TRBV28 with TRBJ1-2; 10 nucleotides line up with TRBD1. This CDR3 is built from 14 residues. J lost 2 bases, V lost 7 bases, and 4 bases had no gene match. Germline V lookup: CDR1 MDHEN, CDR2 SYDVKM. CDR3 region: CASKTGGANYGYTF. The CDR3 DNA is TGTGCCAGCAAGACAGGGGGCGCCAACTATGGCTACACCTTC.

The chain has TRBV2 and TRBJ1-1, with 9 bases identical to TRBD1. From germline, CDR1 is SNHLY and CDR2 FYNNEI. V shed 8 bases, J shed 4 bases, and the junction held 17 bases outside the gene matches. The CDR3 spans 17 residues. The CDR3 sequence: CASLTGTGNFWFTEAFF. The CDR3 coding sequence is TGTGCCAGCTTAACCGGGACAGGGAATTTTTGGTTCACTGAAGCTTTCTTT. The entire variable domain, with the rest obtained from reference TRBV2 and TRBJ1-1, is as follows: EPEVTQTPSHQVTQMGQEVILRCVPISNHLYFYWYRQILGQKVEFLVSFYNNEISEKSEIFDDQFSVERPDGSNFTLKIRSTKLEDSAMYFCASLTGTGNFWFTEAFFGQGTRLTVV.

The chain is built from TRBV3-1 (or the pseudogene TRBV3-2) and TRBJ1-2; 10 nucleotides line up with TRBD1. Germline V gene sequence: CDR1 LGHDT, CDR2 YNNKEL (reference sequence). The CDR3 has 15 amino acids. V gave up 1 base and J gave up 7 bases; unmatched junction bases: 6. DNA of the CDR3: TGTGCCAGCAGCCAAGGGACCGGGACAGGGGCTGGCTACACCTTC. This sequence encodes CASSQGTGTGAGYTF.

The rearrangement joins TRBV27 to TRBJ1-1; D unclear. The CDR3 length is 14 residues. Germline values: CDR1 MNHEY, CDR2 SMNVEV (reference sequence). Trimming stripped 3 bases from V and 5 bases from J, with 13 bases between. In nucleotides, the CDR3 is TGTGCCAGCAGTTTGAAGGTCTCCGGGACTGAAGCTTTCTTT. Translation: CASSLKVSGTEAFF.

This clone was counted only a few times. The chain uses TRBV4-1 and TRBJ1-5; 9 bases agree with TRBD1. Unmatched junction bases numbered 7, after V lost 3 bases and J lost 1 base. The germline V gene has CDR1 MGHRA and CDR2 YSYEKL. The CDR3 has 17 amino acids. CDR3 in DNA: TGCGCCAGCAGCCAGAACCCTGGACAGGGGAGCAATCAGCCCCAGCATTTT. Protein product: CASSQNPGQGSNQPQHF.

The J gene is TRBJ1-1, the V gene TRBV10-2; tentative D call: TRBD1 (6 bases). V was trimmed by 3 bases and J by 1 base, leaving 21 bases between them. Per the germline V gene, CDR1 is WSHSY and CDR2 is SAAADI. The CDR3 extends over 18 amino acids. Written as DNA, the CDR3 is TGCGCCAGCAGTGAACCCCCAGGGGCCATTGAGGCGAACACTGAAGCTTTCTTT. This codes for CASSEPPGAIEANTEAFF.

V usage is TRBV18 and J usage is TRBJ1-1; 7 bases align to TRBD1. CDR3 size: 15 residues. Germline assignment: CDR1 KGHSH and CDR2 LQKENI. Germline trimming cut 4 bases from V and 1 base from J; bases unmatched to any gene: 6. The CDR3 nucleotides are TGTGCCAGCTCACTGGGCAGGGACAGGAACACTGAAGCTTTCTTT. Amino acids: CASSLGRDRNTEAFF.

About this clone itself: The junction does not match germline at one end; this may be a read error. The V gene is TRBV7-2, the J gene TRBJ1-1; 7 nucleotides line up with TRBD1. This CDR3 spans 15 amino acids. The V gene's germline CDR1 is SGHTA and CDR2 FQGNSA. The chain's CDR3 is CASNLEGTVNTEAFF. CDR3 nucleotides: TGTGCCAGCAACTTAGAGGGGACAGTGAACACTGAAGCTTTCTTT.

V usage is TRBV9 and J usage is TRBJ2-3; D might be TRBD2 (6 bases). This CDR3 contains 14 residues. Germline V gene data show CDR1 as SGDLS and CDR2 as YYNGEE. V was clipped by 3 bases and J by 2 bases, with 10 bases between them. The CDR3 sequence is CASSDRDSTDTQYF. CDR3 DNA: TGTGCCAGCAGCGACCGGGACTCCACAGATACGCAGTATTTT.

The V and J genes are TRBV6-5 and TRBJ2-3; maybe TRBD2 (6 bases). The V end lost 5 bases, the J end lost 0 bases, and 12 bases lay between the germline ends. The CDR3 contains 15 residues. In germline, CDR1 is MNHEY, CDR2 SVGAGI. This chain's CDR3 is CASSRPGLSTDTQYF. DNA for the CDR3: TGTGCCAGCAGTCGCCCGGGACTTAGCACAGATACGCAGTATTTT.

V gene TRBV19 combines with J gene TRBJ2-2, with 8 bases fitting TRBD2. V lost 1 base to trimming and J lost 7 bases; unmatched junction nucleotides: 8. CDR3 size: 16 residues. Germline V gene data show CDR1 as LNHDA and CDR2 as SQIVND (reference sequence). CDR3 loop: CASSIATSGLNGELFF. The CDR3 DNA reads as TGTGCCAGTAGTATAGCAACTAGCGGCCTAAACGGGGAGCTGTTTTTT.

The chain links TRBV27 to TRBJ1-2; 7 nucleotides align to TRBD1. The V gene end was trimmed by 6 bases and the J gene end by 5 bases; junction bases not matched to a gene: 12. Germline loops: CDR1 MNHEY, CDR2 SMNVEV (reference sequence). The CDR3 has 15 amino acids. The CDR3 coding sequence is TGTGCCAGCAGCCCTCTTAACAGGGGTGGGTATGGCTACACCTTC. Protein sequence: CASSPLNRGGYGYTF.

The chain has TRBV9 and TRBJ2-1; weak D call: TRBD1 (5 bases). The ends were cut back, 2 bases at V and 6 bases at J, with 15 bases in the middle. The CDR3 is 15 amino acids. Germline values: CDR1 SGDLS, CDR2 YYNGEE. For the CDR3, the DNA is TGTGCCAGCAGCGTCCCTCCAGGGCCACCCAATGAGCAGTTCTTC. Translated: CASSVPPGPPNEQFF.

The rearrangement links TRBV12-3 or TRBV12-4 to TRBJ1-6; D uncertain. This CDR3 has 12 amino acids. V was clipped by 3 bases and J by 10 bases, with 7 bases between them. CDR3 nucleotide sequence: TGTGCCAGCAGTTTTTTTATGTCACCCCTCCACTTT. Translated, it gives CASSFFMSPLHF.

This chain joins TRBV6-2 or TRBV6-3 and TRBJ1-3; D perhaps matches TRBD1 (5 bases). The CDR3 sequence is 14 residues long. V was trimmed by 2 bases and J by 1 base, leaving 6 bases between them. The V gene's germline CDR1 is MNHEY and CDR2 SVGEGT. The chain's CDR3 is CASSYAGSGNTIYF. The CDR3 DNA sequence: TGTGCCAGCAGTTACGCAGGGTCTGGAAACACCATATATTTT.

The V call is TRBV27, the J call TRBJ1-3; weak D call: TRBD1 (6 bases). V lost 6 bases to trimming and J lost 4 bases, with 16 bases between them. The CDR3 runs 15 residues. Germline CDR1 and CDR2: MNHEY and SMNVEV (reference sequence). CDR3 in DNA: TGTGCCAGCAGCAAAATCAGGGGATCCGGAAACACCATATATTTT. Amino acids: CASSKIRGSGNTIYF.

The rearrangement joins TRBV28 to TRBJ1-6; D gene unclear. This CDR3 has 13 residues. In germline, CDR1 is MDHEN, CDR2 SYDVKM. Trimming cost V 8 bases and J 10 bases, with 15 bases left between them. The CDR3 nucleotides are TGTGCCAGCGTTGGAGGGTCGGACTCACCCCTCCACTTT. This gives the protein CASVGGSDSPLHF.

The chain combines TRBV11-2 with TRBJ1-3; 7 bases align to TRBD1. With 5 bases clipped from V and 0 bases from J, the junction kept 7 bases outside the gene matches. Germline CDR1 SGHAT, CDR2 FQNNGV. This CDR3 is 16 amino acids long. CDR3 sequence (DNA): TGTGCCAGCAGCCGACTGGACAGGAACTCTGGAAACACCATATATTTT. This translates into CASSRLDRNSGNTIYF. Variable domain in full (rest from reference TRBV11-2 and TRBJ1-3): EAGVAQSPRYKIIEKRQSVAFWCNPISGHATLYWYQQILGQGPKLLIQFQNNGVVDDSQLPKDRFSAERLKGVDSTLKIQPAKLEDSAVYLCASSRLDRNSGNTIYFGEGSWLTVV.

The chain carries TRBV5-1 and TRBJ1-1; 10 bases align to TRBD1. J was trimmed by 1 base and V by 4 bases; bases with no gene match: 7. Germline assignment: CDR1 SGHRS and CDR2 YFSETQ. This CDR3 is built from 16 residues. Here the CDR3 DNA reads TGCGCCAGCAGCATCGACAGGGGGCGAGGGAACACTGAAGCTTTCTTT. Amino acids: CASSIDRGRGNTEAFF.

The chain links TRBV5-1 to TRBJ2-3; 14 bases align to TRBD2. Germline V lookup: CDR1 SGHRS, CDR2 YFSETQ. This CDR3 has 16 residues. V shed 4 bases and J 1 base; nucleotides not matched to a gene: 2. CDR3 nucleotide sequence: TGCGCCAGCAGCCAGGGACTAGCGGGGGGCACAGATACGCAGTATTTT. As protein: CASSQGLAGGTDTQYF.

This chain connects TRBV30 to TRBJ2-1, with TRBD2 identical over 10 bases. The CDR3 extends over 15 amino acids. CDR1 and CDR2 (germline): GTSNPN, SVGIG (reference sequence). The ends lost 0 bases at V and 12 bases at J; junction bases unmatched: 11. CDR3 amino acids: CAWSVLPSGGGGQFF. The CDR3 DNA reads as TGTGCCTGGAGTGTACTGCCCAGCGGGGGGGGCGGGCAGTTCTTC.

V and J are TRBV20-1 and TRBJ1-5; no clear D. Germline CDR1 DFQATT, CDR2 SNEGSKA (reference sequence). V lost 1 base to trimming and J lost 6 bases, with 4 bases between them. This CDR3 region has 11 residues. Here the CDR3 reads CSARGAQPQHF. In DNA form, the CDR3 reads TGCAGTGCTAGAGGGGCTCAGCCCCAGCATTTT.